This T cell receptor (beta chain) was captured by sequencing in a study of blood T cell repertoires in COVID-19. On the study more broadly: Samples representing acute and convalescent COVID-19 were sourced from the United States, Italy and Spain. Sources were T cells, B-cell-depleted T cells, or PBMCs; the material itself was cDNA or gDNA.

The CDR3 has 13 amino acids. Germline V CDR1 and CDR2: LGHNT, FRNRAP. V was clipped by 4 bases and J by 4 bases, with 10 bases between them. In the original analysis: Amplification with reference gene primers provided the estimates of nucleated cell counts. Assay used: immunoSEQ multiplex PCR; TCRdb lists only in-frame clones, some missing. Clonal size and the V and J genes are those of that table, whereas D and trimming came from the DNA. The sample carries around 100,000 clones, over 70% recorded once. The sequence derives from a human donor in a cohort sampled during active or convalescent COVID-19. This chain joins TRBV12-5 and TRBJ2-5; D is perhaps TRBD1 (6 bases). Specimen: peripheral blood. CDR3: CASGSGAGETQYF. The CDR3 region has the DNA TGTGCTAGTGGTTCAGGGGCCGGAGAGACCCAGTACTTC.